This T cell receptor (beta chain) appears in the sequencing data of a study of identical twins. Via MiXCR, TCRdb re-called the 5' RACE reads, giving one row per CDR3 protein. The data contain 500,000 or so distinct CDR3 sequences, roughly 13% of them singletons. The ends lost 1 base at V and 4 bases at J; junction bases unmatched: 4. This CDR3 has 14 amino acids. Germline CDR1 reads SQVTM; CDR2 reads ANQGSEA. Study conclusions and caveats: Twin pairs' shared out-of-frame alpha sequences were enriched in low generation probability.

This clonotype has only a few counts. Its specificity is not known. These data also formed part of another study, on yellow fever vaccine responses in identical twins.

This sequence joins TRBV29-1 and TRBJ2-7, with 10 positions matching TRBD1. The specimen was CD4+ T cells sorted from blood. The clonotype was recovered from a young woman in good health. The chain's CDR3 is CSVEGDRGPYEQYF. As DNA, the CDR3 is TGCAGCGTTGAAGGGGACAGGGGACCGTACGAGCAGTACTTC.